This paragraph covers one T cell receptor beta chain sequence. This entry is derived from a study of blood T cell repertoires in COVID-19. CDR1 is GTSNPN and CDR2 is SVGIG in the germline V gene (reference sequence). The CDR3 covers 13 residues. The V and J ends lost 0 bases and 6 bases respectively, with 8 bases between them. Assay used: immunoSEQ multiplex PCR; TCRdb lists only in-frame clones, some missing. Of roughly 39,000 clones listed, roughly nine tenths are singletons. The specimen sequenced was peripheral blood. The clonotype comes from a man aged 25 to 40 with active or convalescent COVID-19. J is TRBJ1-4 and V is TRBV30, with D perhaps TRBD1 (6 bases). The CDR3 reads CAWSVQGYEKLFF. DNA of the CDR3: TGTGCCTGGAGTGTACAGGGTTATGAAAAACTGTTTTTT. The entire variable domain, with the rest obtained from reference TRBV30 and TRBJ1-4, is as follows: SQTIHQWPATLVQPVGSPLSLECTVEGTSNPNLYWYRQAAGRGLQLLFYSVGIGQISSEVPQNLSASRPQDRQFILSSKKLLLSDSGFYLCAWSVQGYEKLFFGSGTQLSVL.